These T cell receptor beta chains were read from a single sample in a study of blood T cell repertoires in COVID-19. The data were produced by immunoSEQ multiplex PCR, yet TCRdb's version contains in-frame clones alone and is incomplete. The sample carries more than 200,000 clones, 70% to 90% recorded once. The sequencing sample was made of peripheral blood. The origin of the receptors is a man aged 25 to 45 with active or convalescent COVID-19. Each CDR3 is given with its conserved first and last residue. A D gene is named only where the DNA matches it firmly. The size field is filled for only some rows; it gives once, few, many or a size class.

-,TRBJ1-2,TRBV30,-,TGTGCCTGGAGTGTTTCAGACAGCTATGGCTACACCTTC,CAWSVSDSYGYTF
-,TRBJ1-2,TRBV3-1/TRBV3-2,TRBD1,TGTGCCAGCAGCCAAGGGGTAACAGGGGCGGACTATGGCTACACCTTC,CASSQGVTGADYGYTF
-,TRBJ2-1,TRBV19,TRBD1,TGTGCCAGTAGTGATCGGACAGGATCCAATGAGCAGTTCTTC,CASSDRTGSNEQFF
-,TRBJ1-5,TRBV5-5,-,TGTGCCAGCAGCTTGGGGGACATGCCTAATCAGCCCCAGCATTTT,CASSLGDMPNQPQHF
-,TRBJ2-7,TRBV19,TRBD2,TGTGCCAGTAGTAGCCCGGGACTAGCGGACCGCTCCTACGAGCAGTACTTC,CASSSPGLADRSYEQYF
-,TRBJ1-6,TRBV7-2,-,TGTGCCAGCAGCTTCGAGGGAGTCTCCTATAATTCACCCCTCCACTTT,CASSFEGVSYNSPLHF
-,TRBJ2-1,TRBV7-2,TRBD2,TGTGCCAGCAGCCCGACGAGACTAGCGGGGGGGAATGAGCAGTTCTTC,CASSPTRLAGGNEQFF
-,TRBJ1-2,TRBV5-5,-,TGTGCCAGCAGCTTACGCGGAGGGGGGGACTATGGCTACACCTTC,CASSLRGGGDYGYTF
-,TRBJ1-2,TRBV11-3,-,TGTGCCAGCAGCTTCGGGGGTCACAGAAAAAACTATGGCTACACCTTC,CASSFGGHRKNYGYTF
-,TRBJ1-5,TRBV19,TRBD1,TGTGCCAGTAGTATACGAGGGGGCTTCATACAGCCCCAGCATTTT,CASSIRGGFIQPQHF
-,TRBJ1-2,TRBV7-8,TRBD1,TGTGCCAGCAGCCCTAGGGGGAAGGGACAGGGTCATGGCTACACCTTC,CASSPRGKGQGHGYTF
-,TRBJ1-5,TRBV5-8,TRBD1,TGTGCCAGCAGTCCTGGACAGGCAACTAATCAGCCCCAGCATTTT,CASSPGQATNQPQHF
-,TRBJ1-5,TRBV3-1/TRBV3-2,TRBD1,TGTGCCAGCAGCCAAAGTAGTACAGGGGGAAACAATCAGCCCCAGCATTTT,CASSQSSTGGNNQPQHF
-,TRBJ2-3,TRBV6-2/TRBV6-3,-,TGTGCCAGCAGTTACGATTGGGGGGACTCCACAGATACGCAGTATTTT,CASSYDWGDSTDTQYF
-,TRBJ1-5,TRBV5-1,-,TGCGCCAGCAGAGCCGATAGCAATCAGCCCCAGCATTTT,CASRADSNQPQHF
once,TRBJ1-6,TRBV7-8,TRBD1,TGTGCCAGCAGCTCTAAAATGGGACAGCTTAATTCACCCCTCCACTTT,CASSSKMGQLNSPLHF
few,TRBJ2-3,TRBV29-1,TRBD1,TGCAGCTTCCGGACAGGGGGTGTTGCAGATACGCAGTATTTT,CSFRTGGVADTQYF
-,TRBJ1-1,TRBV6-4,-,TGTGCCAGCAGGGGAGTAGGGACTGAAGCTTTCTTT,CASRGVGTEAFF
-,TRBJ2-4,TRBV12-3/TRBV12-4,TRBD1,TGTGCCAGCAGTCCGGGACAGGGGGGCATTCAGTACTTC,CASSPGQGGIQYF
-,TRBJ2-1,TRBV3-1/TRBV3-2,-,TGTGCCAGCAGCCGGGGTATCCGACTATTGGGGCAGTTCTTC,CASSRGIRLLGQFF
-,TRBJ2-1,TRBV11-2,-,TGTGCCAGCAGCTCCCCCCCCAGGCGAAATGAGCAGTTCTTC,CASSSPPRRNEQFF
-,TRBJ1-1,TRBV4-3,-,TGCGCCAGCAGCCAAGATCGGCGGGGCGTGGGGTGGGGAACTGAAGCTTTCTTT,CASSQDRRGVGWGTEAFF
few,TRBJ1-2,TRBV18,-,TGTGCCAGCTCACCCCCGACAAACTATGGCTACACCTTC,CASSPPTNYGYTF
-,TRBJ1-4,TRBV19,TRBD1,TGTGCCAGTAACCCGGGCCAGGGGGATGAAAAACTGTTTTTT,CASNPGQGDEKLFF
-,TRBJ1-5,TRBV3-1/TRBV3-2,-,TGTGCCAGCAGCCTTCGGGAAAATCAGCCCCAGCATTTT,CASSLRENQPQHF
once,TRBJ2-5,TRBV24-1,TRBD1,TGTGCCACCAGTCCTACAGGGGGGGAGACCCAGTACTTC,CATSPTGGETQYF
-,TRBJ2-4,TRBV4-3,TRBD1,TGCGCCAGCAGCCAGGAGACCCCCGGGACAGGGGGTGACATTCAGTACTTC,CASSQETPGTGGDIQYF
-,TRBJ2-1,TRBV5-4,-,TGTGCCAGCAGCCTATCTACTGAGCAGTTCTTC,CASSLSTEQFF
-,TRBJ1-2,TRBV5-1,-,TGCGCCAGCAGCTTGGAACAGAACTATGGCTACACCTTC,CASSLEQNYGYTF
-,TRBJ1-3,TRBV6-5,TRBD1,TGTGCCAGCACCGAAGGGGGCACGATAAACACCATATATTTT,CASTEGGTINTIYF
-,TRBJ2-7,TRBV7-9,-,TGTGCCAGCAGCCACCGGGACGAGCAGTACTTC,CASSHRDEQYF
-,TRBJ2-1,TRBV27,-,TGTGCCAGCAGGCCAGGGGTAGATAACAATGAGCAGTTCTTC,CASRPGVDNNEQFF
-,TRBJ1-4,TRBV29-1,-,TGCAGCGCCCATGATGAAAAACTGTTTTTT,CSAHDEKLFF
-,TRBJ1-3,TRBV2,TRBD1,TGTGCCAGCAGTACGGACAGGGGGCGAAACACCATATATTTT,CASSTDRGRNTIYF
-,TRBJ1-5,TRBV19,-,TGTGCCAGTAGTCCAATCGCGGCTAGCAATCAGCCCCAGCATTTT,CASSPIAASNQPQHF
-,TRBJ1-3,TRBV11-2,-,TGTGCCAGCAGCTCTGACAGTTTCTCTGGAAACACCATATATTTT,CASSSDSFSGNTIYF
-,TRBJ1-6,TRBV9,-,TGTGCCAGCAGCGTAGAGGACAGCAATTCACCCCTCCACTTT,CASSVEDSNSPLHF
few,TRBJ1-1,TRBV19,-,TGTGCCAGTAGCTTAAGCCGCCGGGGCACTGAAGCTTTCTTT,CASSLSRRGTEAFF
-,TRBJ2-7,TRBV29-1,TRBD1,TGCAGCGTCGCTGGGACAGGGGGGAACGAGCAGTACTTC,CSVAGTGGNEQYF
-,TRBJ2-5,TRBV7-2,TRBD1,TGTGCCAGCAGCAGGACAGGATGGGGGGAGACCCAGTACTTC,CASSRTGWGETQYF
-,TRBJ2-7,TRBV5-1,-,TGCGCCAGCAGCTCCACACCGGACTTGGACTACGAGCAGTACTTC,CASSSTPDLDYEQYF
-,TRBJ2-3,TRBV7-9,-,TGTGCCAGCAGCTCCCAACAGGGCTCTAGCACAGATACGCAGTATTTT,CASSSQQGSSTDTQYF
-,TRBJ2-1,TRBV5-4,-,TGTGCCAGCAGCTTACCGGGGTCGTCCTACAATGAGCAGTTCTTC,CASSLPGSSYNEQFF
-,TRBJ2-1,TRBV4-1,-,TGCGCCAGCAGCCAAGAGTTCTGGGACTCCCTCTACAATGAGCAGTTCTTC,CASSQEFWDSLYNEQFF
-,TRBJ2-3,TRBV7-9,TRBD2,TGTGCCAGCGGTCTAGCGGGGGGGAGCACAGATACGCAGTATTTT,CASGLAGGSTDTQYF
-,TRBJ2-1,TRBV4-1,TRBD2,TGCGCCAGCAGCCAAAGCGGGGGGGCCCCCTACAATGAGCAGTTCTTC,CASSQSGGAPYNEQFF
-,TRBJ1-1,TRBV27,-,TGTGCCAGCAGTTTGGGCAGCTGGAACACTGAAGCTTTCTTT,CASSLGSWNTEAFF
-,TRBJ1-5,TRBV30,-,TGTGCCTGGAGGGCAGGAGAGGGACAGCCCCAGCATTTT,CAWRAGEGQPQHF
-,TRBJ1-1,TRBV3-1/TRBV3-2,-,TGTGCCAGCAGCCAAGGGCCATGGAACACTGAAGCTTTCTTT,CASSQGPWNTEAFF
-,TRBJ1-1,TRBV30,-,TGTGCCTGGAGTAGAGCTACGCGGTACACTGAAGCTTTCTTT,CAWSRATRYTEAFF
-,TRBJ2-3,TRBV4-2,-,TGTGCCAGCCGAGGGGTGGGGGGGCCGACAGATACGCAGTATTTT,CASRGVGGPTDTQYF
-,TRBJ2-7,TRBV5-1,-,TGCGCCAGCAGCTTAGATACAGCCTCCTACGAGCAGTACTTC,CASSLDTASYEQYF
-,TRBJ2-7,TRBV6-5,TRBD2,TGTGCCAGCAGTTACACGATAGCGGGTCGCTCCTACGAGCAGTACTTC,CASSYTIAGRSYEQYF
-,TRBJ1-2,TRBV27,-,TGTGCCAGCAGTTTAGGGGGCGGATCCTATGGCTACACCTTC,CASSLGGGSYGYTF
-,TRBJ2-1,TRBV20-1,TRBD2,TGCAGTGCTAGTATATGGGCTAGCGGGGTTATCGATGAGCAGTTCTTC,CSASIWASGVIDEQFF
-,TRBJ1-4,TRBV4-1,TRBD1,TGCGCCAGCAGCCTGGCAGGGGGCCGGAGCACAACTAATGAAAAACTGTTTTTT,CASSLAGGRSTTNEKLFF
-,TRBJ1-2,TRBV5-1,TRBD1,TGCGCCAGCAGCTTGGGCGACAGGGAAAACTATGGCTACACCTTC,CASSLGDRENYGYTF
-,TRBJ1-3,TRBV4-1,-,TGCGCCAGCAGCCAAGAGCAGGGGCGAAGCTCTGGAAACACCATATATTTT,CASSQEQGRSSGNTIYF
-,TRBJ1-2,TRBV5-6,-,TGTGCCAGCAGCCCGTCTCGGGGACTCAACTTTTTTAACTATGGCTACACCTTC,CASSPSRGLNFFNYGYTF
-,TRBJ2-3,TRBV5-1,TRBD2,TGCGCCAGCAGCTTAGAGGTAATGACTAGCGGGAGCACAGATACGCAGTATTTT,CASSLEVMTSGSTDTQYF